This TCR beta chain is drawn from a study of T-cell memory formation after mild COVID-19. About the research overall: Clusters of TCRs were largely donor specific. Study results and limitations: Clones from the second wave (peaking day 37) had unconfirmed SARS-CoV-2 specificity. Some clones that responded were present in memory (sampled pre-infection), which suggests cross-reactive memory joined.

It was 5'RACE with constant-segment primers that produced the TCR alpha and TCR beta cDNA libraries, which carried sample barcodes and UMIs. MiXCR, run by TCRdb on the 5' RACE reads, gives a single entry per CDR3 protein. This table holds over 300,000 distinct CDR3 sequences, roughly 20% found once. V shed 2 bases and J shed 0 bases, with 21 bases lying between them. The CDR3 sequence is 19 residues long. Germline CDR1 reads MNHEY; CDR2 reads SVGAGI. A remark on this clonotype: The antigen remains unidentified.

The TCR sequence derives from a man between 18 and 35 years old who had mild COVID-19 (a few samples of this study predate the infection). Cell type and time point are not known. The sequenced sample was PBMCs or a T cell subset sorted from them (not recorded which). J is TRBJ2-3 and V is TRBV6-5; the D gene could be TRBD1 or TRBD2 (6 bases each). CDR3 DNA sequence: TGTGCCAGCAGTTACCGTCCGGGGGCAGGCTGGCCAAGCACAGATACGCAGTATTTT. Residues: CASSYRPGAGWPSTDTQYF.